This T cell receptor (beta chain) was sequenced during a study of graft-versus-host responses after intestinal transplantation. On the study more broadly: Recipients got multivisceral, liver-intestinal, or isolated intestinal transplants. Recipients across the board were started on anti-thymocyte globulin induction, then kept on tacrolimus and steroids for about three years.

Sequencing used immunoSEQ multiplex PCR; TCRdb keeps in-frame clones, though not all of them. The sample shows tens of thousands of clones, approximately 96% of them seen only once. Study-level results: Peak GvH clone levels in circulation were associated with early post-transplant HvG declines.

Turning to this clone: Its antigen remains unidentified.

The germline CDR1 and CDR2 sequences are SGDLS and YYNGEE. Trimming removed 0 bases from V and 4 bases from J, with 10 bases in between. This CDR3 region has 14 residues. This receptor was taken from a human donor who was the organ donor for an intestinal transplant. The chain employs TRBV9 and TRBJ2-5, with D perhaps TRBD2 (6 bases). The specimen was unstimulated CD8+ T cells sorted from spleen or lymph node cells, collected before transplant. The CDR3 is CASSVGGVGETQYF. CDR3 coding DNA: TGTGCCAGCAGCGTAGGGGGGGTAGGAGAGACCCAGTACTTC.